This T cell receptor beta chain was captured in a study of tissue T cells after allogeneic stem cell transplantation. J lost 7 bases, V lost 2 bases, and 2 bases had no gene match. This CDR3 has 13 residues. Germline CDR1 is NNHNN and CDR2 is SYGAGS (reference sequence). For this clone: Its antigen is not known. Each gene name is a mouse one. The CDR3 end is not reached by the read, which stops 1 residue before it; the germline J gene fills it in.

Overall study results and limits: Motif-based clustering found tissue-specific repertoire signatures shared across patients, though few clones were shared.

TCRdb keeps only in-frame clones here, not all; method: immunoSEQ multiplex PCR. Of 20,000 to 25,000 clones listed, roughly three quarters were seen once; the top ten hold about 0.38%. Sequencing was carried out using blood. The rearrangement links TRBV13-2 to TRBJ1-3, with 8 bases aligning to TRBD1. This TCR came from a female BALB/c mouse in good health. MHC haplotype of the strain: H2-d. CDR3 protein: CASGDRQGNTLYF. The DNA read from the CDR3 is TGTGCCAGCGGTGACCGACAGGGGAATACGCTCTAT.